This T cell receptor beta chain is from a study of blood T cell repertoires in COVID-19. Study as a whole: Samples representing acute and convalescent COVID-19 were sourced from the United States, Italy and Spain. Nucleic acid was either cDNA or gDNA, and it came from T cells, B-cell-depleted T cells, or PBMCs.

Germline lookup yields CDR1 MDHEN and CDR2 SYDVKM. Trimming left V 2 bases short and J 6 bases short, with 17 bases between. The CDR3 extends over 15 amino acids. Measured with immunoSEQ multiplex PCR; TCRdb has only the in-frame clones, and not every one. The sample records under 55,000 clones, approximately 85% being singletons. The sample consisted of peripheral blood. The receptor comes from a woman aged 80 or over with acute or convalescent COVID-19. This chain connects TRBV28 to TRBJ2-7; D is possibly TRBD2 (6 bases). The CDR3 region is CASSLGGSGTGEQYF. As DNA, the CDR3 is TGTGCCAGCAGTTTAGGGGGGAGCGGTACCGGCGAGCAGTACTTC.